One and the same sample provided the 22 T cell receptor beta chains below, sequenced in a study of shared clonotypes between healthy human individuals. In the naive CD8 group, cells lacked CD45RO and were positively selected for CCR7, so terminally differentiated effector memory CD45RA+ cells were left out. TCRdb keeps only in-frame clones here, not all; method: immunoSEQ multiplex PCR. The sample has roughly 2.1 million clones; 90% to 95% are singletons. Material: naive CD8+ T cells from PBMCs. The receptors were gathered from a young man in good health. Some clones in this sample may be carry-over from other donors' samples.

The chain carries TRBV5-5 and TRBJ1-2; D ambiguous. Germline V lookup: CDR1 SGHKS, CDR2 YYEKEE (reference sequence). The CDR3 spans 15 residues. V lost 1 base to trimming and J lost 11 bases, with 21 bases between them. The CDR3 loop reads CASSLTLKSYLAYTF. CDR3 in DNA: TGTGCCAGCAGCTTGACCCTTAAATCCTATCTGGCTTACACCTTC.

The DNA for the CDR3 is TGTGCCAGCAGGTACGACAGCAACTATGGCTACACCTTC. Its translation is CASRYDSNYGYTF. The V and J genes are TRBV7-3 and TRBJ1-2; perhaps TRBD1 as D (5 bases). The germline gives CDR1 SGHTA, CDR2 FQGTGA. V was clipped by 6 bases and J by 2 bases, with 10 bases between them. The CDR3 is 13 residues long.

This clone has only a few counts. CDR3 sequence (DNA): TGTGCCAGTTCCGGACAGTACAATCAGCCCCAGCATTTT. This sequence encodes CASSGQYNQPQHF. The chain joins TRBV19 to TRBJ1-5, with a weak D call TRBD1 (6 bases). The CDR3 has 13 residues. Germline V gene lookup returns CDR1 LNHDA and CDR2 SQIVND (reference sequence). Between the trimmed V and J ends, which lost 8 bases and 3 bases, there was a span of 11 bases.

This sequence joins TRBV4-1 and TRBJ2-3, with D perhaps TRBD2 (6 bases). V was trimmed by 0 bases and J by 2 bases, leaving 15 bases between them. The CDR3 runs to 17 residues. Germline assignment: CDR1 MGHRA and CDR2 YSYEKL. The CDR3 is CASSQEEEGPHTDTQYF. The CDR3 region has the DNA TGCGCCAGCAGCCAAGAGGAGGAGGGCCCCCACACAGATACGCAGTATTTT.

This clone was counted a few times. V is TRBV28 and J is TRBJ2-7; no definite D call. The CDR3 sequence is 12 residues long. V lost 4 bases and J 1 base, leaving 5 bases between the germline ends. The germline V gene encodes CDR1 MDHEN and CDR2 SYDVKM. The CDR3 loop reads CASSYLSYEQYF. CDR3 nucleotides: TGTGCCAGCAGTTACCTTTCCTACGAGCAGTACTTC.

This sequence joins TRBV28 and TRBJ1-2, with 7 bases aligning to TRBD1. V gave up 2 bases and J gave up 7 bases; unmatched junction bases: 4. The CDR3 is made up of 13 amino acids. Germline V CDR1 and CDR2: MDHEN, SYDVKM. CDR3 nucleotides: TGTGCCAGCAGTTTAAATCACAGGGGTGGCTACACCTTC. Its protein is CASSLNHRGGYTF.

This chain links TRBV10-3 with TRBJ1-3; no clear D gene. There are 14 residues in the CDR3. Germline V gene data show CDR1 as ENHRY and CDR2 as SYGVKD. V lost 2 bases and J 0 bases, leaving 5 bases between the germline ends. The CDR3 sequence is CAISEGFSGNTIYF. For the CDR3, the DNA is TGTGCCATCAGTGAGGGCTTCTCTGGAAACACCATATATTTT.

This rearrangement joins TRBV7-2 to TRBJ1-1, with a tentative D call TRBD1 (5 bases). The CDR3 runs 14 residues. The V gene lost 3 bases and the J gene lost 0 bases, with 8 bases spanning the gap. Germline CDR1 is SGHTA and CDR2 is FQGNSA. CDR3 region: CASSLTVMNTEAFF. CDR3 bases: TGTGCCAGCAGCTTGACAGTCATGAACACTGAAGCTTTCTTT. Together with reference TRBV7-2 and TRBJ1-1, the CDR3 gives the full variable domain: GAGVSQSPSNKVTEKGKDVELRCDPISGHTALYWYRQSLGQGLEFLIYFQGNSAPDKSGLPSDRFSAERTGGSVSTLTIQRTQQEDSAVYLCASSLTVMNTEAFFGQGTRLTVV.

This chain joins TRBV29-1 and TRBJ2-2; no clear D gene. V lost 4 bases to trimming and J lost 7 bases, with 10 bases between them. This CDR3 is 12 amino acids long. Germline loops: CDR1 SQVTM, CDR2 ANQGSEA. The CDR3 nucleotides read TGCAGCGTTGTATTAGGCGGCGGGGAGCTGTTTTTT. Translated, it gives CSVVLGGGELFF.

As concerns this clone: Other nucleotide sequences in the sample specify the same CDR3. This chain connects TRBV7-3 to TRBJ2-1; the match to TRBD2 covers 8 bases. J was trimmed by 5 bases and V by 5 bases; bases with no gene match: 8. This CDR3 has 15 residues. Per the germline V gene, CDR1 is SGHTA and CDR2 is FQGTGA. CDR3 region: CASSPTGTSDNEQFF. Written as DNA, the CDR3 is TGTGCCAGCAGCCCCACCGGGACTAGTGACAATGAGCAGTTCTTC.

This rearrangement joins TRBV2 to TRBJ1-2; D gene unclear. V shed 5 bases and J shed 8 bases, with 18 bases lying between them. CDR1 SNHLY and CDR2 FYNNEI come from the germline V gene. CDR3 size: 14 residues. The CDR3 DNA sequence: TGTGCCAGCAGTTACAGTACCACCTCGGGGGGCTACACCTTC. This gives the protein CASSYSTTSGGYTF.

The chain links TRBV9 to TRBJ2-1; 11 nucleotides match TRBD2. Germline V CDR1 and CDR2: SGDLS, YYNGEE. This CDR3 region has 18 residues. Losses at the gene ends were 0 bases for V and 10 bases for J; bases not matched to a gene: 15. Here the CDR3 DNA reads TGTGCCAGCAGCGTAGGCGGTCGGGGTAGCGGGAGGGCCAACGAGCAGTTCTTC. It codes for CASSVGGRGSGRANEQFF.

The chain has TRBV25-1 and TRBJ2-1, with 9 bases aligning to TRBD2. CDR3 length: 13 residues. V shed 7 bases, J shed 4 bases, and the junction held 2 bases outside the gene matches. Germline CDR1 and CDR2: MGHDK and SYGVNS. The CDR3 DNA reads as TGTGCCAGCACAGCGGGAGGATACAATGAGCAGTTCTTC. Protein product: CASTAGGYNEQFF.

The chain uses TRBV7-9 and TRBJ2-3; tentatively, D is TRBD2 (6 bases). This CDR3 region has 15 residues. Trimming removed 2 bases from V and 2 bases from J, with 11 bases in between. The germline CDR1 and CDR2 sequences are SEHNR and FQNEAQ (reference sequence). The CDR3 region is CASSLIGGDTDTQYF. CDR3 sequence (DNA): TGTGCCAGCAGCTTAATAGGAGGGGACACAGATACGCAGTATTTT. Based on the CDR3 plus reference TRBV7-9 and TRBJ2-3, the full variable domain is DTGVSQNPRHKITKRGQNVTFRCDPISEHNRLYWYRQTLGQGPEFLTYFQNEAQLEKSRLLSDRFSAERPKGSFSTLEIQRTEQGDSAMYLCASSLIGGDTDTQYFGPGTRLTVL.

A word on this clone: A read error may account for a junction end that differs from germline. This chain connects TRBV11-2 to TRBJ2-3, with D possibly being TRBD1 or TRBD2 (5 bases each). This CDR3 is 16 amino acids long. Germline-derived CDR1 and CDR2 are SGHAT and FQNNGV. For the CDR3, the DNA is TGTGCCGGCAGCCCGAGGGGTAGCGAGAGCACAGATACGCAGTATTTT. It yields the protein CAGSPRGSESTDTQYF.

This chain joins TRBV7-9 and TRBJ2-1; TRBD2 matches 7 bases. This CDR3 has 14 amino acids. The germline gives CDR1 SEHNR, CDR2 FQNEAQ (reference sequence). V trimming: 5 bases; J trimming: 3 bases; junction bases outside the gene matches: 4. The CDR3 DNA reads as TGTGCCAGCAGCGCGGGACTACTCTACAATGAGCAGTTCTTC. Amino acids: CASSAGLLYNEQFF. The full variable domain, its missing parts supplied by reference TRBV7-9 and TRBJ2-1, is DTGVSQNPRHKITKRGQNVTFRCDPISEHNRLYWYRQTLGQGPEFLTYFQNEAQLEKSRLLSDRFSAERPKGSFSTLEIQRTEQGDSAMYLCASSAGLLYNEQFFGPGTRLTVL.

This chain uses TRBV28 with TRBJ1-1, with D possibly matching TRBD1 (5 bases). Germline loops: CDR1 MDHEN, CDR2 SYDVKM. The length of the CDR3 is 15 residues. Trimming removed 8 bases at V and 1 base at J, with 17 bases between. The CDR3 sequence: CASGPYQGKNTEAFF. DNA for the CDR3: TGTGCCAGCGGGCCTTACCAGGGCAAGAACACTGAAGCTTTCTTT.

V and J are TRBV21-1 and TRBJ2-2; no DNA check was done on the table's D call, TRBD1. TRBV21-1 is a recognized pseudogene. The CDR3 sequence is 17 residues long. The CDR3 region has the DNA TGTGCCAGCAGCAAAGTTCACGGACAGGGTAGCACCGGGGAGCTGTTTTTT. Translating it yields CASSKVHGQGSTGELFF.

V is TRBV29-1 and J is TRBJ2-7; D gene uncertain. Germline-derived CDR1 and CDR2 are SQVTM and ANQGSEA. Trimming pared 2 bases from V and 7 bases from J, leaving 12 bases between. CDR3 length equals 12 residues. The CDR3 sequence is CSVESVATEQYF. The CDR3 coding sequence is TGCAGCGTTGAATCAGTGGCTACGGAGCAGTACTTC.

For the CDR3, the DNA is TGTGCCAGCAGCTTGGGTTGGCGGACAGGGGGCTGGCCAGATACGCAGTATTTT. Translating gives CASSLGWRTGGWPDTQYF. This sequence joins TRBV5-6 and TRBJ2-3, with 11 bases lining up with TRBD1. The germline V gene has CDR1 SGHDT and CDR2 YYEEEE. The CDR3 runs 18 residues. Trimming removed 0 bases from V and 4 bases from J; junction bases left unmatched: 10.

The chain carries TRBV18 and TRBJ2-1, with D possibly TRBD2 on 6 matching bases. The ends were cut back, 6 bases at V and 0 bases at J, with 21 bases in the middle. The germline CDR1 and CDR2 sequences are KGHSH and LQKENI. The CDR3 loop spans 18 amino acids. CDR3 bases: TGTGCCAGCTCCCAGACTAGACTTGCTATGAGCTCCTACAATGAGCAGTTCTTC. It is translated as CASSQTRLAMSSYNEQFF.

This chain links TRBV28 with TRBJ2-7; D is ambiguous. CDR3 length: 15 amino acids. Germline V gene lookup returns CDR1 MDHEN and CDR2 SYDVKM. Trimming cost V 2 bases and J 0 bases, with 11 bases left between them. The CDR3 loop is CASSLRVVNSYEQYF. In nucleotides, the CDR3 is TGTGCCAGCAGTTTAAGAGTAGTTAACTCCTACGAGCAGTACTTC. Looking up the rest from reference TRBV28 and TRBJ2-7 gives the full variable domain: DVKVTQSSRYLVKRTGEKVFLECVQDMDHENMFWYRQDPGLGLRLIYFSYDVKMKEKGDIPEGYSVSREKKERFSLILESASTNQTSMYLCASSLRVVNSYEQYFGPGTRLTVT.